Presented here are 30 T cell receptor beta chains from one specimen sequenced in a study of T-cell reconstitution after alpha-beta-depleted transplantation in children listed by TCRdb under 2016. The library relied on PCR. The instrument was an Illumina HiSeq 2500. To normalize quantification of the TCRbeta repertoire, the TCR libraries were built with molecular barcoding that relied on unique molecular identifiers. TCRdb trimmed the raw reads at Q25, called clones with MiXCR and kept productive beta chains. Every CDR3 protein is listed once, alongside the most common genes and DNA of its rows. The sample has around 300,000 distinct CDR3 sequences on record, more than 9% of them singletons. 23% of the sample comes from the top ten. The sample's treatment or condition label is to be understood as: allogeneic hematopoietic cell transplantation with graft depleted of TCRalphabeta T cells and CD19 B cells.

The sample consisted of peripheral blood, taken 180 days after TCRalphabeta/CD19-depleted stem cell transplant. These TCRs come from a male patient under 10 years old who had a stem cell transplant for chronic granulomatous disease, so the T cells may come from the graft donor.

This clonotype was seen repeatedly, ten times or more. The V and J genes are TRBV11-2 and TRBJ2-1; D is unclear. V was shortened by 6 bases and J by 5 bases, with 17 bases between the two germline ends. Looked up from germline, CDR1 is SGHAT and CDR2 is FQNNGV. This CDR3 has 15 residues. The CDR3 loop is CASRGSSSRNNEQFF. The CDR3 coding sequence is TGTGCCAGCAGGGGCAGCTCTTCCAGAAACAATGAGCAGTTCTTC.

V gene TRBV7-3 combines with J gene TRBJ2-1; D is perhaps TRBD2 (5 bases). CDR3 length: 19 amino acids. Trimming removed 11 bases from V and 7 bases from J, with 36 bases in between. The germline gives CDR1 SGHTA, CDR2 FQGTGA. The CDR3: CAFCLQLSSFWLRGNEQFF. In nucleotides, the CDR3 is TGTGCCTTCTGTTTACAGTTGTCTAGCTTTTGGCTACGTGGGAATGAGCAGTTCTTC.

Worth noting for this clonotype: Given a much more abundant clone one base away, this may be a read error. Written as DNA, the CDR3 is TGCAGCGTAAATAGCGGATTCCAAGACACCCAGTACTTC. Amino acids: CSVNSGFQDTQYF. This chain uses TRBV29-1 with TRBJ2-5; D may be TRBD2 (6 bases). This CDR3 contains 13 residues. Per the germline V gene, CDR1 is SQVTM and CDR2 is ANQGSEA.

This clonotype was counted many times. The chain employs TRBV29-1 and TRBJ2-7; D not resolved. V lost 4 bases and J 5 bases, leaving 18 bases between the germline ends. CDR3 length: 14 amino acids. CDR1 is SQVTM, CDR2 ANQGSEA, per germline. In DNA form, the CDR3 reads TGCAGCGTTGCTCTATTGGGTAACGTGGACGAGCAGTACTTC. Translating gives CSVALLGNVDEQYF.

The sample holds many counts of this clonotype. V gene TRBV24-1 combines with J gene TRBJ2-3; D is perhaps TRBD1 or TRBD2 (6 bases each). Looked up from germline, CDR1 is KGHDR and CDR2 is SFDVKD. V was shortened by 4 bases and J by 3 bases, with 13 bases between the two germline ends. The CDR3 extends over 15 amino acids. CDR3 sequence (DNA): TGTGCCACCAGTGAGGCCCGGGGGCGTACAGATACGCAGTATTTT. As protein: CATSEARGRTDTQYF.

This clonotype was recorded only once. It may be a read error: a sequence one base away is much more abundant. V and J are TRBV20-1 and TRBJ1-4, with D possibly being TRBD1 (5 bases). This CDR3 has 16 residues. CDR1 and CDR2 from the germline V gene are DFQATT and SNEGSKA (reference sequence). The CDR3 nucleotides read TGCTGTGCTAGTATAACCAGGGCGGGAAATAATGAAAAACTGTTTTTT. Its translation is CCASITRAGNNEKLFF.

In this sample, this clonotype turned up many times. The rearrangement links TRBV10-3 to TRBJ1-1, with a possible D match to TRBD1 (6 bases). The V gene lost 3 bases and the J gene lost 1 base, with 12 bases spanning the gap. Germline assignment: CDR1 ENHRY and CDR2 SYGVKD. The CDR3 covers 15 residues. For the CDR3, the DNA is TGTGCCATCAGTGAATGGAGAGGGGGGAACACTGAAGCTTTCTTT. Amino acid sequence: CAISEWRGGNTEAFF.

This chain joins TRBV4-2 and TRBJ2-1; 11 nucleotides agree with TRBD2. The trim removed 0 bases at V and 10 bases at J, leaving 5 bases unmatched. The CDR3 runs 15 residues. Looked up from germline, CDR1 is LGHNA and CDR2 is YNFKEQ. CDR3 DNA sequence: TGTGCCAGCAGCCAAGAACTAGCGGGGGTGGGGGAGCAGTTCTTC. Its translation: CASSQELAGVGEQFF.

This clonotype occurred many times. This rearrangement joins TRBV5-1 to TRBJ2-4, with TRBD2 matching 11 bases. J was trimmed by 3 bases and V by 3 bases; bases with no gene match: 14. There are 19 residues in the CDR3. The germline CDR1 and CDR2 sequences are SGHRS and YFSETQ. The CDR3 is CASSSHTSGRGMGKNIQYF. CDR3 nucleotide sequence: TGCGCCAGCAGCTCGCACACTAGCGGGAGAGGGATGGGCAAAAACATTCAGTACTTC.

This clonotype was counted ten times or more. The V call is TRBV20-1, the J call TRBJ2-7, with D perhaps TRBD1 or TRBD2 (5 bases each). The V and J ends lost 0 bases and 2 bases respectively, with 17 bases between them. The CDR3 is 16 residues long. Germline V CDR1 and CDR2: DFQATT, SNEGSKA (reference sequence). The CDR3 reads CSARDKRGHTTYEQYF. In nucleotides, the CDR3 is TGCAGTGCTAGAGATAAGAGGGGCCATACAACCTACGAGCAGTACTTC.

In its sample, this clonotype was seen many times. This sequence joins TRBV5-1 and TRBJ2-3; D is perhaps TRBD2 (6 bases). CDR3 length: 14 residues. V was trimmed by 1 base and J by 10 bases, leaving 16 bases between them. Looked up from germline, CDR1 is SGHRS and CDR2 is YFSETQ. CDR3 bases: TGCGCCAGCAGCTTGACGGCGGGGCCTCATCCGCAGTATTTT. Amino acid sequence: CASSLTAGPHPQYF. The whole variable domain, filled in from reference TRBV5-1 and TRBJ2-3, reads KAGVTQTPRYLIKTRGQQVTLSCSPISGHRSVSWYQQTPGQGLQFLFEYFSETQRNKGNFPGRFSGRQFSNSRSEMNVSTLELGDSALYLCASSLTAGPHPQYFGPGTRLTVL.

In regard to this clonotype: A much larger clone sits a single nucleotide away, making a read error possible. This rearrangement joins TRBV29-1 to TRBJ2-1, with 9 bases matching TRBD1. The CDR3 has 14 amino acids. The ends lost 7 bases at V and 7 bases at J; junction bases unmatched: 11. In germline, CDR1 is SQVTM, CDR2 ANQGSEA. The CDR3 DNA follows: TGCAGCGCCGACCCCGGGACAGGGACGAATGAGCAGTTCTTC. It encodes CSADPGTGTNEQFF.

In its sample, this clonotype was seen a few times. The V call is TRBV25-1, the J call TRBJ2-5; 8 nucleotides match TRBD1. In germline, CDR1 is MGHDK, CDR2 SYGVNS. CDR3 length equals 15 residues. V lost 6 bases to trimming and J lost 7 bases; unmatched junction nucleotides: 13. CDR3 residues: CASRVGGQVSGTQYF. CDR3 coding DNA: TGTGCCAGCAGGGTTGGGGGACAGGTATCCGGGACCCAGTACTTC.

This clonotype was picked up many times. The chain uses TRBV19 and TRBJ2-3; maybe TRBD1 (5 bases). V lost 3 bases to trimming and J lost 3 bases, with 10 bases between them. The CDR3 covers 14 residues. Looked up from germline, CDR1 is LNHDA and CDR2 is SQIVND (reference sequence). For the CDR3, the DNA is TGTGCCAGTAGTATTTCCAAGGGGACAGATACGCAGTATTTT. This codes for CASSISKGTDTQYF.

The rearrangement links TRBV14 to TRBJ2-1; D is possibly TRBD1 or TRBD2 (6 bases each). Germline V CDR1 and CDR2: SGHDN, FVKESK. V was trimmed by 4 bases and J by 3 bases, leaving 13 bases between them. The CDR3 consists of 15 residues. The CDR3 loop reads CASSLRGVSYNEQFF. CDR3 DNA sequence: TGTGCCAGCAGCCTTAGGGGGGTAAGCTACAATGAGCAGTTCTTC.

Many counts were recorded for this clonotype. The chain couples TRBV28 to TRBJ2-7; no clear D. Trimming took 6 bases from V and 5 from J, leaving 17 bases between them. CDR3 length: 14 amino acids. The germline CDR1 and CDR2 sequences are MDHEN and SYDVKM. CDR3 sequence (DNA): TGTGCCAGCAGGGTACGGACCGGTGGCCACGAGCAGTACTTC. Translated: CASRVRTGGHEQYF. The full variable domain, rest sourced from reference TRBV28 and TRBJ2-7, is DVKVTQSSRYLVKRTGEKVFLECVQDMDHENMFWYRQDPGLGLRLIYFSYDVKMKEKGDIPEGYSVSREKKERFSLILESASTNQTSMYLCASRVRTGGHEQYFGPGTRLTVT.

This clonotype was observed many times. The chain employs TRBV18 and TRBJ2-7, with 10 bases aligning to TRBD1. Trimming removed 3 bases from V and 6 bases from J; junction bases left unmatched: 2. CDR3 length equals 13 residues. Germline CDR1 and CDR2: KGHSH and LQKENI. The CDR3 spells CASSPGQGTEQYF. The CDR3, as DNA: TGTGCCAGCTCACCGGGACAGGGGACCGAGCAGTACTTC.

This clonotype was seen many times. The V and J genes are TRBV27 and TRBJ2-1; TRBD1 might be the D (5 bases). The CDR3 has 12 residues. Trimming cost V 6 bases and J 9 bases, with 12 bases left between them. CDR1 is MNHEY, CDR2 SMNVEV, per germline (reference sequence). The CDR3 nucleotides read TGTGCCAGCAGCTATAAGGGGATTGAGCAGTTCTTC. Protein product: CASSYKGIEQFF.

In its sample, this clonotype was seen many times. The CDR3 spells CATGGMETQYF. CDR3 DNA: TGTGCCACCGGAGGGATGGAGACCCAGTACTTC. The gene calls are TRBV15 and TRBJ2-5; D may be TRBD2 (6 bases). V lost 8 bases and J lost 5, with 9 bases in between. The CDR3 length is 11 residues. Germline assignment: CDR1 LNHNV and CDR2 YYDKDF (reference sequence).

The sample holds many counts of this clonotype. The rearrangement uses TRBV27 and TRBJ2-7, with TRBD2 identical over 7 bases. The CDR3 has 15 amino acids. Germline V lookup: CDR1 MNHEY, CDR2 SMNVEV (reference sequence). The V segment lost 2 bases and the J segment 1 base; nucleotides outside the gene matches: 5. DNA of the CDR3: TGTGCCAGCAGTTTAGCAGGGAGGGGTTCCTACGAGCAGTACTTC. Its translation is CASSLAGRGSYEQYF.

This clonotype was recorded many times. The germline gene is not matched at one end of the junction; a read error may be the cause. This sequence joins TRBV5-1 and TRBJ2-3, with D perhaps being TRBD1 or TRBD2 (5 bases each). Germline-derived CDR1 and CDR2 are SGHRS and YFSETQ. The CDR3 has 16 amino acids. The CDR3 spells CASRLEPGRGRDTQYF. The CDR3 DNA follows: TGCGCCAGCAGATTGGAGCCGGGACGGGGAAGAGATACGCAGTATTTT. The variable domain in full, completed from reference TRBV5-1 and TRBJ2-3, reads KAGVTQTPRYLIKTRGQQVTLSCSPISGHRSVSWYQQTPGQGLQFLFEYFSETQRNKGNFPGRFSGRQFSNSRSEMNVSTLELGDSALYLCASRLEPGRGRDTQYFGPGTRLTVL.

The sample holds many counts of this clonotype. The V gene is TRBV20-1, the J gene TRBJ1-5; D not resolved. This CDR3 region has 14 residues. Germline V CDR1 and CDR2: DFQATT, SNEGSKA (reference sequence). V was trimmed by 3 bases and J by 2 bases, leaving 11 bases between them. The CDR3 reads CSASDGRGNQPQHF. The CDR3 DNA is TGCAGTGCTAGTGATGGTAGGGGCAATCAGCCCCAGCATTTT.

This clonotype was found many times. CDR3 sequence reads: CASSSGLAGEKNNEQFF. In nucleotides, the CDR3 is TGCGCCAGCAGCTCGGGACTAGCGGGAGAAAAAAATAATGAGCAGTTCTTC. This chain joins TRBV5-1 and TRBJ2-1, with 14 bases aligning to TRBD2. Trimming cost V 3 bases and J 7 bases; bases outside gene matches: 9. This CDR3 is built from 17 residues. Germline loops: CDR1 SGHRS, CDR2 YFSETQ.

The rearrangement uses TRBV7-9 and TRBJ2-1; D might be TRBD2 (6 bases). The CDR3 has 13 residues. Deletions cut 4 bases from V and 6 bases from J, with 10 bases between. CDR1 and CDR2 from the germline V gene are SEHNR and FQNEAQ (reference sequence). For the CDR3, the DNA is TGTGCCAGCAGCTCGCCGACTAGCAATGAGCAGTTCTTC. Translation gives CASSSPTSNEQFF.

This clonotype was detected ten times or more. The rearrangement joins TRBV6-2 or TRBV6-3 to TRBJ2-1; no reliable D call. The germline V gene encodes CDR1 MNHEY and CDR2 SVGEGT. The CDR3 runs to 13 residues. Trimming removed 4 bases from V and 1 base from J, with 5 bases in between. The CDR3 region is CASSFTSYNEQFF. Written as DNA, the CDR3 is TGTGCCAGCAGTTTTACGTCCTACAATGAGCAGTTCTTC.

This clonotype came up many times. This rearrangement joins TRBV18 to TRBJ2-5; a weak D match, TRBD2 (5 bases). Trimming took 7 bases from V and 7 from J, leaving 19 bases between them. CDR1 and CDR2 from the germline V gene are KGHSH and LQKENI. This CDR3 is built from 14 residues. The CDR3 sequence: CASLSTTFSGTQYF. The CDR3 bases are TGTGCCAGCTTATCGACTACCTTTTCGGGGACCCAGTACTTC.

This clonotype occurred many times. The chain has TRBV5-6 and TRBJ2-3, with 7 positions matching TRBD2. With 3 bases clipped from V and 4 bases from J, the junction kept 11 bases outside the gene matches. CDR3 size: 16 residues. The germline gives CDR1 SGHDT, CDR2 YYEEEE. CDR3 in DNA: TGTGCCAGCAGCTCGCCAACTCGGGAGGTCCCAGATACGCAGTATTTT. Its protein is CASSSPTREVPDTQYF.

The table lists this clonotype with many counts. The J gene is TRBJ2-2, the V gene TRBV12-3 or TRBV12-4, with D perhaps matching TRBD2 (6 bases). The germline V and J ends were trimmed by 6 bases and 7 bases, with 15 bases remaining between them. The CDR3 is 14 residues long. The CDR3 sequence: CASSWLGTGGELFF. In DNA, the CDR3 is TGTGCCAGCAGCTGGCTGGGGACTGGCGGGGAGCTGTTTTTT.

This clonotype came up many times. The rearrangement uses TRBV4-3 and TRBJ2-3; D uncertain. V was shortened by 1 base and J by 4 bases, with 6 bases between the two germline ends. Per the germline V gene, CDR1 is LGHNA and CDR2 is YSLEER. The CDR3 length is 13 residues. CDR3 DNA sequence: TGCGCCAGCAGCCAAGCTGGGCCAGATACGCAGTATTTT. It translates to CASSQAGPDTQYF.

This clonotype was recorded at least ten times. V usage is TRBV5-6 and J usage is TRBJ2-1; D gene uncertain. V was pared by 3 bases and J by 7 bases, with 8 bases between. The CDR3 has 12 amino acids. Germline V gives CDR1 SGHDT, CDR2 YYEEEE. The CDR3 reads CASSSGPNEQFF. The CDR3 bases are TGTGCCAGCAGCTCTGGACCGAATGAGCAGTTCTTC.